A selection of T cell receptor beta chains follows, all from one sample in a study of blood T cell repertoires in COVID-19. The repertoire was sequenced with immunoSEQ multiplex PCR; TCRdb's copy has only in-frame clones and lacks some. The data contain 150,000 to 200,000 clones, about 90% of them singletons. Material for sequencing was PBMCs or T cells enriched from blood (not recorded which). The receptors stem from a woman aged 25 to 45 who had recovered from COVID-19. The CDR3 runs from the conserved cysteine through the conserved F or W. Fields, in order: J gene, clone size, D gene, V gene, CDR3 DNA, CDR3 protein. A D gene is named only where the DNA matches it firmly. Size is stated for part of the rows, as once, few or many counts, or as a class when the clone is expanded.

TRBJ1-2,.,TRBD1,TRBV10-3,TGTGCCATCAAGGTGGGACAGGACTCCAAAAACTATGGCTACACCTTC,CAIKVGQDSKNYGYTF
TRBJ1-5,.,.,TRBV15,TGTGCCACCAGCAGAGATCTTGGGCGGGGTCAGCCCCAGCATTTT,CATSRDLGRGQPQHF
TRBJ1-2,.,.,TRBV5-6,TGTGCCAGCAGCTTGACAGCCTATGGCTACACCTTC,CASSLTAYGYTF
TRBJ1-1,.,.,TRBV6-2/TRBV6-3,TGTGCCAGCAGCCCGTGGTCGACTCCAGGGATCAAGAACACTGAAGCTTTCTTT,CASSPWSTPGIKNTEAFF
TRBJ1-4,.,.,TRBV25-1,TGTGCCAGCAGTGAGCAGGGGAATGAAAAACTGTTTTTT,CASSEQGNEKLFF
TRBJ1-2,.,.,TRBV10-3,TGTGCCATCACGAAACGGACAGAGGACTATGGCTACACCTTC,CAITKRTEDYGYTF
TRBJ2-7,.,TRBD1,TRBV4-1,TGCGCCAGCAGCATCCGGGACAGGGGCTACGAGCAGTACTTC,CASSIRDRGYEQYF
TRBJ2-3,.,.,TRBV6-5,TGTGCCGGCGGGACAGTCGGAGGGACGCAGTATTTT,CAGGTVGGTQYF
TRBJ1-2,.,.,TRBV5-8,TGTGCCAGCAGCTCAGCGGTCTATGGCTACACCTTC,CASSSAVYGYTF
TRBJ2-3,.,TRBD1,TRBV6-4,TGTGCCAGCAGTGAACAGGGGGGCACAGATACGCAGTATTTT,CASSEQGGTDTQYF
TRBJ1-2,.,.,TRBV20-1,TGCAGTGCTAGTGCCCAGGGTCGGTATGGCTACACCTTC,CSASAQGRYGYTF
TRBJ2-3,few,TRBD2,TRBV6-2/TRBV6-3,TGTGCCAGCAGTAACACAGCGGGGGGCACAGATACGCAGTATTTT,CASSNTAGGTDTQYF
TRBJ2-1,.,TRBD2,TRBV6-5,TGTGCCAGCCGGACTAGCGGGACCTACAATGAGCAGTTCTTC,CASRTSGTYNEQFF
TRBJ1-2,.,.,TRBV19,TGTGCCAGTAGAGAACACACCGACAGATATGGCTACACCTTC,CASREHTDRYGYTF
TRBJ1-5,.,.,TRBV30,TGTGCCTGGAGTAGGGGGAGCAATCAGCCCCAGCATTTT,CAWSRGSNQPQHF
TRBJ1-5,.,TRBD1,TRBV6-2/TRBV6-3,TGTGCCAGCAGTCTTGACAGGGGAGATAGCAATCAGCCCCAGCATTTT,CASSLDRGDSNQPQHF
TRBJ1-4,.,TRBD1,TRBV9,TGTGCCAGTGGGACAGGGATAAACCTTTCAACTAATGAAAAACTGTTTTTT,CASGTGINLSTNEKLFF
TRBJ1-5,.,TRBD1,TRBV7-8,TGTGCCAGCAGCCGGGGACAGGGGGCAGGGCAGCCCCAGCATTTT,CASSRGQGAGQPQHF
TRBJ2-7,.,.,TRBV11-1,TGTGCCAGCAGCCTGGGAGGACCTCCATACGAGCAGTACTTC,CASSLGGPPYEQYF
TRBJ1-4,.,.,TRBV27,TGTGCCAGCAGTTTGACCGCCGGGGATGAAAAACTGTTTTTT,CASSLTAGDEKLFF
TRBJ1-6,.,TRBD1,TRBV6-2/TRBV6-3,TGTGCCAGCAGTACCAGGGGGCAGGGCCTAAAGTCACCCCTCCACTTT,CASSTRGQGLKSPLHF
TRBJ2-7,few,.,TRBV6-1,TGTGCCAGCAGTGAGTGGTTTAGGGGTCAATACGAGCAGTACTTC,CASSEWFRGQYEQYF
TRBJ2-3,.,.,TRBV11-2,TGTGCCAGCAGCTTAGCGAGCACCGGAGGAGATACGCAGTATTTT,CASSLASTGGDTQYF
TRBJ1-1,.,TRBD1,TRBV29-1,TGCAGTACAGGGGGGAACACTGAAGCTTTCTTT,CSTGGNTEAFF
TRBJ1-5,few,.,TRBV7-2,TGTGCCAGCAGCTTAGCTATGGGTGGAGATCAGCCCCAGCATTTT,CASSLAMGGDQPQHF
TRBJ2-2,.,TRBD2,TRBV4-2,TGTGCCAGCAGCCAAGAAATTGTAGGGGTAGCGGGGTCGAACACCGGGGAGCTGTTTTTT,CASSQEIVGVAGSNTGELFF
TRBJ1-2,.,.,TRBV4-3,TGCGCCAGCAGCCAAGATTTGTATGAGGTCTTAGTTGGCTACACCTTC,CASSQDLYEVLVGYTF
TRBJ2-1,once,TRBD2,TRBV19,TGTGCCAGTAGGGTGAGGGGGCTAGCGGGGACAAATGAGCAGTTCTTC,CASRVRGLAGTNEQFF
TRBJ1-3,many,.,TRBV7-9,TGTGCCAGCAGTTCGGACAGCTACACCATATATTTT,CASSSDSYTIYF
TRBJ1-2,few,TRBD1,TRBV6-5,TGTGCCAGCAGTCAGTCTCGACAGGGGGCTTTCGGCTACACCTTC,CASSQSRQGAFGYTF
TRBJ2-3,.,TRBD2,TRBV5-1,TGCGCCAGCAGCTTGGGTAGTAGCGGGGGGGCCGAGAGAGATACGCAGTATTTT,CASSLGSSGGAERDTQYF
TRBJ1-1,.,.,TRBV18,TGTGCCAGCTCACCCCAGGGAAGCACTGAAGCTTTCTTT,CASSPQGSTEAFF
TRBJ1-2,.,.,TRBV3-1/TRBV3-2,TGTGCCAGCAGCCAAGTCCTATTTGACAGTCGCGCGGGCTACACCTTC,CASSQVLFDSRAGYTF
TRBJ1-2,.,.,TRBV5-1,TGCGCCAGCAGCTTTTCGTCTTTCGACATCCTCGCCAGCTACACCTTC,CASSFSSFDILASYTF
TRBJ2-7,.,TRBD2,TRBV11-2,TGTGCCAGCAGCCAAGGGACTAGCGGGATCGAGCAGTACTTC,CASSQGTSGIEQYF
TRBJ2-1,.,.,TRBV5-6,TGTGCCAGCACCCTTTCCCTGAGGCCGAGTGGTGAGCAGTTCTTC,CASTLSLRPSGEQFF
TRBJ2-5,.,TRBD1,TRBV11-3,TGTGCCAGCAGCCAAAGCGGTCCCGGGACAGGGTTCGAGACCCAGTACTTC,CASSQSGPGTGFETQYF
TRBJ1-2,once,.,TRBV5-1,TGCGCCAGCAGCTTGACCACCTACGACTATGGCTACACCTTC,CASSLTTYDYGYTF
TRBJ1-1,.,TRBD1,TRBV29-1,TGCAGCGCCATGGACAGGGGGTTCACTGAAGCTTTCTTT,CSAMDRGFTEAFF
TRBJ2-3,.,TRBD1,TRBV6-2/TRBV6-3,TGTGCCAGCAGTTACACAGGGGCTAGCACAGATACGCAGTATTTT,CASSYTGASTDTQYF
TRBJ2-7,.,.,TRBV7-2,TGTGCCAGCAGCCCGCCTCGGGGTAGCGGTTTCTACGAGCAGTACTTC,CASSPPRGSGFYEQYF
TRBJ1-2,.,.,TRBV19,TGTGCCAGTACCTCAAAGACAGAGATCTATGGCTACACCTTC,CASTSKTEIYGYTF
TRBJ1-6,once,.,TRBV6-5,TGTGCCAGCAGTTACGTAGCAAATTCACCCCTCCACTTT,CASSYVANSPLHF
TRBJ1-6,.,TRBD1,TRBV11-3,TGTGCCAGCAGCTTAGAACGCTGGGGACAGGATAATTCACCCCTCCACTTT,CASSLERWGQDNSPLHF
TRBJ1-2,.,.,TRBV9,TGTGCCAGCAGCCAGGACAGCGTGGATGGCTACACCTTC,CASSQDSVDGYTF
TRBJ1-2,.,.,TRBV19,TGTGCCAGTAGTATTGGGCACTCCTTCAGGGGAGGGAATGGCTACACCTTC,CASSIGHSFRGGNGYTF
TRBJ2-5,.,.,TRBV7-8,TGTGCCAGCAGCCCACGACAGGATATCCCTCAAGAGACCCAGTACTTC,CASSPRQDIPQETQYF
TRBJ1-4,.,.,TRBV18,TGTGCCAGCTCACCCCAGGTCCGGAAGGAAAAACTGTTTTTT,CASSPQVRKEKLFF
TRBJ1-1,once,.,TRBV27,TGTGCCAGCGGGGGAGGTGCCACTGAAGCTTTCTTT,CASGGGATEAFF
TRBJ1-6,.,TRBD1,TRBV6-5,TGTGCCAGCAGTCCCAGGGGGACTAATTCACCCCTCCACTTT,CASSPRGTNSPLHF
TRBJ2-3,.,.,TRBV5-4,TGTGCCAGCAGCTTGGCTGGCACAGATACGCAGTATTTT,CASSLAGTDTQYF
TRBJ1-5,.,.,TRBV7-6,TGTGCCAGCAGCCCCCTAGACGCAAACAATCAGCCCCAGCATTTT,CASSPLDANNQPQHF
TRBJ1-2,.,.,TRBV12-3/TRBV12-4,TGTGCCGGACGCTCGACAGGCTATGGCTACACCTTC,CAGRSTGYGYTF